This is a list of T cell receptor beta chains from one sample in a study of T cells in localized non-small cell lung cancer. The assay was immunoSEQ multiplex PCR, and TCRdb's table has in-frame clones only and misses some. This table holds under 70,000 clones, 80% to 90% found once. This specimen was peripheral blood, taken before any cancer treatment. Source of these receptors: a woman aged 35-75 years with stage I lung adenocarcinoma. Each CDR3 is given with its conserved first and last residue.

TRBV28	TRBJ1-5	CASSRSPGGTGWEPQHF
TRBV19	TRBJ2-3	CASSMKQGSTDTQYF
TRBV14	TRBJ2-3	CASGGTGSTDTQYF
TRBV5-1	TRBJ2-5	CASSLEGLVAIETQYF
TRBV7-6	TRBJ2-2	CASSTGGEGAGELFF
TRBV27	TRBJ1-2	CASSLRRGAGGYGYTF
TRBV19	TRBJ1-1	CASNDRNTEAFF
TRBV7-9	TRBJ1-6	CASSGDLKGDSPLHF
TRBV21-1	TRBJ1-1	CASSKQKDRDVNTEAFF
TRBV7-2	TRBJ2-1	CASSPPGTAVNNEQFF
TRBV6-5	TRBJ2-7	CASSYSHEQYF
TRBV30	TRBJ1-5	CAWSARGGNQPQHF
TRBV14	TRBJ2-7	CASSQDPQGAKQYF
TRBV27	TRBJ2-1	CASRTRLAGGLSSYNEQFF
TRBV5-8	TRBJ2-3	CASSSTGASTDTQYF
TRBV5-8	TRBJ1-1	CASSGTEAFF
TRBV7-8	TRBJ2-7	CASSLEGARKYEQYF
TRBV9	TRBJ1-4	CASSVGGTGLREKLFF
TRBV28	TRBJ1-5	CASSYNSNQPQHF
TRBV6-5	TRBJ2-7	CASSYSAPGGGYEQYF
TRBV11-2	TRBJ2-5	CASSLTTGRQETQYF
TRBV9	TRBJ2-2	CASSVTGKDTGELFF
TRBV5-6	TRBJ1-6	CASSLVGVASPLHF
TRBV2	-	CASKTGAEYEQYF
TRBV6-5	TRBJ2-5	CASSYSGTQYF
TRBV13	TRBJ2-7	CASSRRAPERDEQYF
TRBV29-1	TRBJ2-7	CSVSVRDYQSSYEQYF
TRBV9	TRBJ2-1	CASRSFGTEQFF
TRBV5-1	TRBJ2-7	CASSFDRGRLDEQYF
TRBV7-2	TRBJ1-1	CASSLPAGRVHTEAFF
TRBV5-8	TRBJ2-5	CASSLGGRSEQETQYF
TRBV6-4	TRBJ1-5	CASSENRDQPQHF
TRBV27	TRBJ2-7	CASRQQGFEYEQYF
TRBV5-6	TRBJ1-5	CASSSPNQPQHF
TRBV5-6	TRBJ1-1	CASSWGGNTEAFF
TRBV2	TRBJ2-5	CASSVQETQYF
TRBV7-2	TRBJ1-1	CASSLGSEAFF
TRBV6-6	TRBJ1-4	CASSLRRQTEKLFF
TRBV10-1	TRBJ2-3	CASSEIPLDPTTDTQYF
TRBV10-2	TRBJ2-2	CASSASGGGTGELFF
TRBV6-6	TRBJ1-6	CASTSDASSYNSPLHF
TRBV7-9	TRBJ2-2	CASKGPLDTGELFF
TRBV7-8	TRBJ1-5	CASSSGRVGNQPQHF
TRBV30	TRBJ2-2	CAWNRQGRNTGELFF
TRBV30	TRBJ2-1	CAWSGYNEQFF
TRBV21-1	TRBJ1-1	CASSKAKGDTEAFF
TRBV11-2	TRBJ2-7	CASSSYRGPQMEQYF
TRBV7-9	TRBJ1-5	CASSEYSNQPQHF
TRBV11-2	TRBJ1-5	CASSLGPLGSNQPQHF
TRBV7-2	TRBJ2-3	CASSQTPAGADTQYF
TRBV6-6	TRBJ1-3	CASSYRGLDTIYF
TRBV6-1	TRBJ1-2	CASSNYGYTF
TRBV19	TRBJ2-3	CASSIDPASTDTQYF